These 2 T cell receptor beta chains came from one sample sequenced in a study of Ad26.COV2.S vaccination and SARS-CoV-2 variants (dated by TCRdb to the early 2020s). The library was produced with the immunoSEQ multiplex PCR assay. Sourced from immuneACCESS, this table was stored by TCRdb with only in-frame sequences that have V and J called. A share of the clones is absent; for the studies checked, an unresolved V gene accounts for under half, and the remainder has no known explanation. Present in this sample are several thousand clones, roughly 89% of which were seen just once. The top ten constitute roughly 30% of the sample. The time point label for this specimen denotes: individuals recovered from natural SARS-CoV-2 infection. The sample consisted of peripheral blood, taken after recovery from COVID-19. These receptors originate from a human donor who had recovered from COVID-19.

The rearrangement links TRBV7-9 to TRBJ1-2, with D perhaps TRBD1 (6 bases). The CDR3 loop spans 15 amino acids. Trimming cost V 2 bases and J 5 bases, with 15 bases left between them. Germline CDR1 reads SEHNR; CDR2 reads FQNEAQ (reference sequence). The DNA for the CDR3 is TGTGCCAGCAGCTTACGTGGGACAAGCTCGTATGGCTACACCTTC. This translates into CASSLRGTSSYGYTF.

The chain carries TRBV4-3 and TRBJ2-1; the match to TRBD2 covers 9 bases. The CDR3 is 15 amino acids. The V segment lost 0 bases and the J segment 8 bases; nucleotides outside the gene matches: 5. CDR1 LGHNA and CDR2 YSLEER come from the germline V gene. In DNA form, the CDR3 reads TGCGCCAGCAGCCAAGAGGTCCTAGCGGGATATGAGCAGTTCTTC. This codes for CASSQEVLAGYEQFF.